These 8 T cell receptor beta chains were sequenced from one sample in a study of shared clonotypes between healthy human individuals. Sequencing was performed with immunoSEQ multiplex PCR; in TCRdb, only in-frame clones are kept and a portion is missing. The repertoire holds millions of clones, with over 85% as singletons. Sequencing was done on a sample of naive CD4+ T cells sorted from blood. Regarding subset: CD45RA+ positively selected. Receptor source: a man in his late teens or twenties in good health.

The V and J genes are TRBV10-3 and TRBJ1-5; D not resolved. Looked up from germline, CDR1 is ENHRY and CDR2 is SYGVKD. CDR3 length: 17 residues. With 0 bases removed from V and 2 bases from J, the gap between germline ends came to 14 bases. CDR3 in amino acids: CAISESKGGSGNQPQHF. The CDR3 bases are TGTGCCATCAGTGAGTCTAAGGGAGGGAGTGGCAATCAGCCCCAGCATTTT.

This chain connects TRBV19 to TRBJ2-3; 7 nucleotides align to TRBD1. Germline CDR1 reads LNHDA; CDR2 reads SQIVND (reference sequence). V shed 4 bases, J shed 3 bases, and the junction held 4 bases outside the gene matches. This CDR3 is built from 14 residues. The CDR3 nucleotides are TGTGCCAGTAGTACCGGGACAGAGACAGATACGCAGTATTTT. Translation gives CASSTGTETDTQYF.

V and J are TRBV11-3 and TRBJ2-2; D not resolved. This CDR3 has 16 amino acids. Trimming stripped 4 bases from V and 3 bases from J, with 15 bases between. Germline CDR1 SGHNT, CDR2 YENEEA. Here the CDR3 reads CASSSGGVRYTGELFF. CDR3 DNA sequence: TGTGCCAGCAGCTCGGGTGGGGTGAGGTACACCGGGGAGCTGTTTTTT.

Regarding this clone: The sample holds other DNA sequences that translate to the same CDR3. The V gene is TRBV10-1, the J gene TRBJ2-1, with D maybe TRBD1 (7 bases). The CDR3 contains 14 residues. The germline V gene has CDR1 WNHNN and CDR2 SYGVQD (reference sequence). The germline V and J ends were trimmed by 5 bases and 7 bases, with 15 bases remaining between them. CDR3: CASSRDSRGNEQFF. CDR3 DNA sequence: TGCGCCAGCAGTAGGGACAGCCGGGGGAATGAGCAGTTCTTC.

Comments on this clone: This CDR3 is also generated by other DNA sequences in the sample. The V and J genes are TRBV7-2 and TRBJ2-7; either TRBD1 or TRBD2 may fit D (7 bases each). The V gene lost 5 bases and the J gene lost 3 bases, with 14 bases spanning the gap. The CDR3 is made up of 14 amino acids. Looked up from germline, CDR1 is SGHTA and CDR2 is FQGNSA. In DNA, the CDR3 is TGTGCCAGCAGCCGCCAGGGGGGGAACTACGAGCAGTACTTC. It encodes CASSRQGGNYEQYF.

The chain recombines TRBV5-4 with TRBJ2-3, with 12 bases matching TRBD2. Trimming at V came to 3 bases and at J to 4 bases, leaving 3 bases not matched to a gene. The CDR3 is made up of 15 amino acids. Germline lookup yields CDR1 SGHNT and CDR2 YYREEE (reference sequence). The CDR3 loop reads CASSSGLAGPDTQYF. Written as DNA, the CDR3 is TGTGCCAGCAGCTCGGGACTAGCGGGCCCAGATACGCAGTATTTT.

The chain combines TRBV9 with TRBJ1-2; TRBD1 aligns across 7 bases. Germline V gene lookup returns CDR1 SGDLS and CDR2 YYNGEE. This CDR3 has 16 residues. The V segment lost 3 bases and the J segment 5 bases; nucleotides outside the gene matches: 13. This chain's CDR3 is CASSAWAQGGKYGYTF. The CDR3 nucleotides read TGTGCCAGCAGCGCATGGGCCCAGGGGGGTAAATATGGCTACACCTTC.

CDR3: CASSEYVGGAYNEQFF. DNA of the CDR3: TGCGCCAGCAGTGAGTACGTGGGGGGCGCTTACAATGAGCAGTTCTTC. The chain links TRBV10-1 to TRBJ2-1; the D call may be TRBD1 or TRBD2 (6 bases each). Germline values: CDR1 WNHNN, CDR2 SYGVQD (reference sequence). This CDR3 is built from 16 residues. V was clipped by 1 base and J by 4 bases, with 14 bases between them.